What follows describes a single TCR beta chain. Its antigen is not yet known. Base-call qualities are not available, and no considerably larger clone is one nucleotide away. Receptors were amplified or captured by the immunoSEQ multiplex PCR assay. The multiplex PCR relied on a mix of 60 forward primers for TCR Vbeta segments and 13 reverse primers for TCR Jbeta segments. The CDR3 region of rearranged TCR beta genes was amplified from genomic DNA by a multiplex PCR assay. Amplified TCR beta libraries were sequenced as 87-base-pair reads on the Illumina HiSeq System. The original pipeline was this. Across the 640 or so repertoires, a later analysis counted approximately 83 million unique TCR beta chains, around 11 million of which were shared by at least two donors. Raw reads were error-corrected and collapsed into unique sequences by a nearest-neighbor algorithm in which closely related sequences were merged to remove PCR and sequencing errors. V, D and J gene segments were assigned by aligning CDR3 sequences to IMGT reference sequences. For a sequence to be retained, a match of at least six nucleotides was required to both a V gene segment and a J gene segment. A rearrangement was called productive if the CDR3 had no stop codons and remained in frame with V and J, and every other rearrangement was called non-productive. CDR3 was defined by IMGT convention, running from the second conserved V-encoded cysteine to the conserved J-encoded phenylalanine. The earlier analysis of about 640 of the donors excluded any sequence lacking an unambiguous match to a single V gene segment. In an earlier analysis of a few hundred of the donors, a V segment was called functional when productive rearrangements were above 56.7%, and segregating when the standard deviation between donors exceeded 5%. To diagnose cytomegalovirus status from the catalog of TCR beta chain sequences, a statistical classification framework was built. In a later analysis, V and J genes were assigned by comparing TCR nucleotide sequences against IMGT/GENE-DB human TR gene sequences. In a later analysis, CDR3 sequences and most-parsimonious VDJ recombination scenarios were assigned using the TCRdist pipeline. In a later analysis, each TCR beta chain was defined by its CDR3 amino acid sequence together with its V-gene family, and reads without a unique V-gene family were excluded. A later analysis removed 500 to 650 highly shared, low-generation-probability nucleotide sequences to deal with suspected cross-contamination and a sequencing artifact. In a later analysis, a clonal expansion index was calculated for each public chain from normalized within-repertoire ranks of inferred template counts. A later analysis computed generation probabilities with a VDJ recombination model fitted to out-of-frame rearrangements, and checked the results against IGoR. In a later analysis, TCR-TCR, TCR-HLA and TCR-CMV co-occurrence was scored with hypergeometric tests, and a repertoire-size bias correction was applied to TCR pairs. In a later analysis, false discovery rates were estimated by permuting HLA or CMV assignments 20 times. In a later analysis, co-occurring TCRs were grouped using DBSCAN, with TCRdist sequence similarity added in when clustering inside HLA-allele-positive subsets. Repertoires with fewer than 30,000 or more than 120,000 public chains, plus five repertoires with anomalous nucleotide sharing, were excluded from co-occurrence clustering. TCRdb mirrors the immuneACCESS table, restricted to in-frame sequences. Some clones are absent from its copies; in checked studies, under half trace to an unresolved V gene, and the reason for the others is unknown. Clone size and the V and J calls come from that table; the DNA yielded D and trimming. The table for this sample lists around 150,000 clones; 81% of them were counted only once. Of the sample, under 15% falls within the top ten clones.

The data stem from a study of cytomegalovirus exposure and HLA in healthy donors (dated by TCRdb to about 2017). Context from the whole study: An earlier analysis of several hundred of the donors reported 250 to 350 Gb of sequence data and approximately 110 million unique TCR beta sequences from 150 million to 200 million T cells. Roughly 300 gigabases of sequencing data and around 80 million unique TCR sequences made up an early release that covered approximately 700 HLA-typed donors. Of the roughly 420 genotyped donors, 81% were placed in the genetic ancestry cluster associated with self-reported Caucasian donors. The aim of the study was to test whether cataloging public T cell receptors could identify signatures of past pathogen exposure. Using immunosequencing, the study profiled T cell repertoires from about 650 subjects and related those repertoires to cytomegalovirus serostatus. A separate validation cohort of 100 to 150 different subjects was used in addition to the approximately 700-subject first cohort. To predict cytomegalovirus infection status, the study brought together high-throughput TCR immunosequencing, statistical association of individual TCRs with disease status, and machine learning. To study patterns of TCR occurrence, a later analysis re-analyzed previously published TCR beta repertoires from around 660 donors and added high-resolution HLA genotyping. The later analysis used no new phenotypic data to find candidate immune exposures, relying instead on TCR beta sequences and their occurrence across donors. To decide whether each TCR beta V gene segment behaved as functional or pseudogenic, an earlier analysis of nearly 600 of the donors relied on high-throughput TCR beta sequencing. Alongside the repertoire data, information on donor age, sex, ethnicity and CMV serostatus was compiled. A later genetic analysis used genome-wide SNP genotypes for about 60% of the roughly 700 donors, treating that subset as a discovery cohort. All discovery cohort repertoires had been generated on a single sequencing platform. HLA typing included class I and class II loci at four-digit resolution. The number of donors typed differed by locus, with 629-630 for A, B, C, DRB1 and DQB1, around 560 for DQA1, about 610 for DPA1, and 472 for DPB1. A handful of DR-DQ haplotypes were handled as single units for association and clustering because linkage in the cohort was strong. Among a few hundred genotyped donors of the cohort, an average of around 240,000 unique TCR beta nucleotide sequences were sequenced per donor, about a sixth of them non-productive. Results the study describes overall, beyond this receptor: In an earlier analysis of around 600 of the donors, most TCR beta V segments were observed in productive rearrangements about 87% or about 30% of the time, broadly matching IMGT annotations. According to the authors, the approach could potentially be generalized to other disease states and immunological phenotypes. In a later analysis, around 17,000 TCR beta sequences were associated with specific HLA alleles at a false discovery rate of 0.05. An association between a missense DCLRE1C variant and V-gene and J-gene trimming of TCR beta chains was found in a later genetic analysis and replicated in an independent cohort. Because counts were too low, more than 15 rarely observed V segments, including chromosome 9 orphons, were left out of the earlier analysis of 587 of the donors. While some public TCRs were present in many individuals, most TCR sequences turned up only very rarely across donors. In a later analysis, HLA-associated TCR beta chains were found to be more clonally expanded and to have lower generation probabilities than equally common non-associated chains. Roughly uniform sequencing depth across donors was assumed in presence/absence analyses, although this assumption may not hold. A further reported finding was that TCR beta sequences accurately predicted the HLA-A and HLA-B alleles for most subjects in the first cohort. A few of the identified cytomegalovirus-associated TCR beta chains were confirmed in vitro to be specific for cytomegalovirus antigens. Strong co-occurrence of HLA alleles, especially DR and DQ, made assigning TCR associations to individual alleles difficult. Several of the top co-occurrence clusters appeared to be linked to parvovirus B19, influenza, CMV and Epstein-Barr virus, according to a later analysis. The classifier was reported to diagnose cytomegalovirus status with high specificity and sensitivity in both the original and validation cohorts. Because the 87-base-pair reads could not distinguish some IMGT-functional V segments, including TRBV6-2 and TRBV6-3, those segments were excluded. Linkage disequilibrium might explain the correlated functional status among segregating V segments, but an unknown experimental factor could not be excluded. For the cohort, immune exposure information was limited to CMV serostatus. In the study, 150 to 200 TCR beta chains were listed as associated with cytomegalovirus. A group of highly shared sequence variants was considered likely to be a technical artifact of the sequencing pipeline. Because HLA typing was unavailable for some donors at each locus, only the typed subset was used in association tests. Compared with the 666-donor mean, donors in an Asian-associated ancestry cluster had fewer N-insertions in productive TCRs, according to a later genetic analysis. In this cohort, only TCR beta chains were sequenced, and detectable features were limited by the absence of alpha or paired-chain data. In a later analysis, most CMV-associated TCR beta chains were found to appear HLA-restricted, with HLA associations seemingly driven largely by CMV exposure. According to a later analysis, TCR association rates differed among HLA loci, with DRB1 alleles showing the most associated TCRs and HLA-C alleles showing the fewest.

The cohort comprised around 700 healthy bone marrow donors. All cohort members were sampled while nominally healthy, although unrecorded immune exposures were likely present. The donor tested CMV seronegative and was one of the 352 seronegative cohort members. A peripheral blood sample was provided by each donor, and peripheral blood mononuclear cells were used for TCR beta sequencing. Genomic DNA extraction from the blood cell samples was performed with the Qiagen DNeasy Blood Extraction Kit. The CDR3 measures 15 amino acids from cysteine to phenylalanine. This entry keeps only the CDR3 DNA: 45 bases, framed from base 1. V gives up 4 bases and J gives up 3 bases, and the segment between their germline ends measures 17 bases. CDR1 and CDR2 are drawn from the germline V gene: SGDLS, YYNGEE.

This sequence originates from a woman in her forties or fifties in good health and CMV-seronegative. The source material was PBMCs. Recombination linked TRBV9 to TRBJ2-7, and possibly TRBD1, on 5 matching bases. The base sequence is TGTGCCAGCAGCCCCAGGGTGGGGCGAGACTACGAGCAGTACTTC. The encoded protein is CASSPRVGRDYEQYF.